A selection of T cell receptor beta chains follows, all from one sample in a study of vaccination and CD4 T cells after COVID-19. Their antigens remain unidentified. TCRdb reanalysed the PCR reads using MiXCR and keeps one entry per CDR3 protein. The table has around 20,000 distinct CDR3 sequences, approximately 31% seen once. Sequenced input: cultured CD4+ T cells from blood. These receptors were collected from a human donor with COVID-19. Each CDR3 is given with its conserved first and last residue. D genes are given only for firm matches. Clone size is stated in some rows and not others, as once, few, many or a class when expanded.

J: TRBJ1-5; D: TRBD1; V: TRBV27; size: NA; DNA: TGTGCCAGCAGGGCGACCCGGGGAGGACAGGGTGGGAATCAGCCCCAGCATTTT; CDR3: CASRATRGGQGGNQPQHF
J: TRBJ2-5; D: TRBD2; V: TRBV28; size: NA; DNA: TGTGCCAGCAGCTCGACTAGCGGGGGACGTGGGGCCCAGTACTTC; CDR3: CASSSTSGGRGAQYF
J: TRBJ1-2; D: NA; V: TRBV6-1; size: few; DNA: TGTGCCAGCAGTGACAGGGAGAACTATGGCTACACCTTC; CDR3: CASSDRENYGYTF
J: TRBJ2-3; D: TRBD2; V: TRBV27; size: few; DNA: TGTGCCAGCAGTTTACTCAGCGGGGGGCGGGATACGCAGTATTTT; CDR3: CASSLLSGGRDTQYF
J: TRBJ2-5; D: TRBD2; V: TRBV19; size: NA; DNA: TGTGCCAGTAGTATAGAGGCGTGGGGAGGGGCGGCGGGGACCCAGTACTTC; CDR3: CASSIEAWGGAAGTQYF
J: TRBJ2-7; D: NA; V: TRBV6-5; size: NA; DNA: TGTGCCAGCAGTTGGGCCAGGGACTACGAGCAGTACTTC; CDR3: CASSWARDYEQYF
J: TRBJ1-4; D: TRBD1; V: TRBV30; size: few; DNA: TGTGCCTGGAGTACCCAGGGGGCGGGCGAAAAACTGTTTTTT; CDR3: CAWSTQGAGEKLFF
J: TRBJ2-1; D: NA; V: TRBV6-2/TRBV6-3; size: NA; DNA: TGTGCCAGCAGCGACACCGCGGGCAGCTACTACAATGAGCAGTTCTTC; CDR3: CASSDTAGSYYNEQFF
J: TRBJ1-5; D: NA; V: TRBV2; size: few; DNA: TGTGCCAGCAGTGATCCGGGACCCCAGCATTTT; CDR3: CASSDPGPQHF
J: TRBJ2-3; D: TRBD1; V: TRBV28; size: NA; DNA: TGTGCCAGCAGTCCCACAGGGGGCAAGTCGGATACGCAGTATTTT; CDR3: CASSPTGGKSDTQYF
J: TRBJ1-5; D: NA; V: TRBV18; size: NA; DNA: TGTGCCAGCTCACCGGAAAATCAGCCCCAGCATTTT; CDR3: CASSPENQPQHF
J: TRBJ2-2; D: TRBD2; V: TRBV24-1; size: few; DNA: TGTGCCACCAGTGAGGCTGGGACTAGCGGGGTGACCGGGGAGCTGTTTTTT; CDR3: CATSEAGTSGVTGELFF
J: TRBJ2-3; D: TRBD2; V: TRBV4-1; size: once; DNA: TGCGCCAGCAGCCAGGAAAGCGGGGGGGCAACAGATACGCAGTATTTT; CDR3: CASSQESGGATDTQYF
J: TRBJ1-5; D: NA; V: TRBV6-1; size: few; DNA: TGTGCCAGCAGGAGTGGACTAAATAGCAATCAGCCCCAGCATTTT; CDR3: CASRSGLNSNQPQHF
J: TRBJ2-7; D: TRBD1; V: TRBV6-2/TRBV6-3; size: NA; DNA: TGTGCCAGCAGTTACATAGGGGGCTGGGAGCAGTACTTC; CDR3: CASSYIGGWEQYF
J: TRBJ2-1; D: NA; V: TRBV6-1; size: NA; DNA: TGTGCCAGCAGTCCCAAATACAATGAGCAGTTCTTC; CDR3: CASSPKYNEQFF
J: TRBJ2-2; D: NA; V: TRBV6-4; size: NA; DNA: TGTGCCAGCAGTGACTCGGGGGGGAACACCGGGGAGCTGTTTTTT; CDR3: CASSDSGGNTGELFF
J: TRBJ1-2; D: NA; V: TRBV2; size: NA; DNA: TGTGCCTGCATCGTGTGGGCAAACTATGGCTACACCTTC; CDR3: CACIVWANYGYTF
J: TRBJ1-1; D: TRBD1; V: TRBV6-1; size: NA; DNA: TGTGCCAGCAGTCTAATACAGGGGATCGGCGAAAACACTGAAGCTTTCTTT; CDR3: CASSLIQGIGENTEAFF
J: TRBJ2-3; D: NA; V: TRBV28; size: NA; DNA: TGTGCCAGCAAGCTCCCTAGCACAGATACGCAGTATTTT; CDR3: CASKLPSTDTQYF
J: TRBJ2-6; D: NA; V: TRBV7-3; size: few; DNA: TGTGCCAGCAGCGGAGGTGGAGGCTCTGGGGCCAACGTCCTGACTTTC; CDR3: CASSGGGGSGANVLTF
J: TRBJ1-5; D: NA; V: TRBV6-1; size: NA; DNA: TGTGCCAGCAGTGAAGATGGACGGTATAGCAATCAGCCCCAGCATTTT; CDR3: CASSEDGRYSNQPQHF
J: TRBJ1-5; D: TRBD1; V: TRBV6-1; size: NA; DNA: TGTGCCAGCAGTCTAACAGGGGGTGGTCAGCCCCAGCATTTT; CDR3: CASSLTGGGQPQHF
J: TRBJ1-4; D: TRBD1; V: TRBV5-1; size: NA; DNA: TGCGCCAGCAGCTTGGGGGCGGCAGGGGGAAGAGAAAAACTGTTTTTT; CDR3: CASSLGAAGGREKLFF
J: TRBJ2-7; D: NA; V: TRBV6-1; size: NA; DNA: TGTGCCAACACAAGCTCCTACGAGCAGTACTTC; CDR3: CANTSSYEQYF
J: TRBJ1-6; D: NA; V: TRBV7-2; size: NA; DNA: TGTGCCAGCAGCTTGGGACACTCCTATAATTCACCCCTCCACTTT; CDR3: CASSLGHSYNSPLHF
J: TRBJ1-6; D: NA; V: TRBV5-4; size: NA; DNA: TGTGCCAGCAGCTTGGGAGAGGGACCTTCGATAGACTCTGGTTCACCCCTCCACTTT; CDR3: CASSLGEGPSIDSGSPLHF
J: TRBJ2-3; D: TRBD1; V: TRBV20-1; size: NA; DNA: TGCAGTGCGGCCCACAGGGGAAGTATTGGCACAGATACGCAGTATTTT; CDR3: CSAAHRGSIGTDTQYF
J: TRBJ1-1; D: NA; V: TRBV6-5; size: NA; DNA: TGTGCCAGCAGTTACGATCACAGGACTGAAGCTTTCTTT; CDR3: CASSYDHRTEAFF
J: TRBJ2-1; D: NA; V: TRBV5-4; size: NA; DNA: TGTGCCAGCAGTGGAGGTGGGACTCCTCTCGATGAGCAGTTCTTC; CDR3: CASSGGGTPLDEQFF